A selection of T cell receptor beta chains follows, all from one sample in a study of cytomegalovirus exposure and HLA in healthy donors. The method was immunoSEQ multiplex PCR; TCRdb's version includes in-frame clones alone and lacks a portion of them. The table records 150,000 to 200,000 clones, about 70% of them present only once. Specimen: PBMCs. The receptor source for this set is a man aged 30 to 39 in good health and CMV-seropositive. Each CDR3 is given with its conserved first and last residue. A D gene is named only where the DNA matches it firmly. Clone size is stated in some rows and not others, as once, few, many or a class when expanded.

>TRBV10-3|few|TRBJ1-5|TRBD1
TGTGCCATCAGTGAACCGGGACAGACAGATCAGCCCCAGCATTTT
CAISEPGQTDQPQHF
>TRBV4-2|-|TRBJ2-2|TRBD2
TGTGCCAGCAGCGGGGCTAGCGGAGGAGCAAACACCGGGGAGCTGTTTTTT
CASSGASGGANTGELFF
>TRBV2|-|TRBJ2-1|-
TGTGCCAGCAGTGAAAGCAGGGATGGGGAGCAGTTCTTC
CASSESRDGEQFF
>TRBV5-1|-|TRBJ2-1|TRBD2
TGCGCCAGCAGCCTATCACGAACCGGGAGGGCGGCGGTAGTGCAGTTCTTC
CASSLSRTGRAAVVQFF
>TRBV7-8|-|TRBJ2-3|-
TGTGCCAGCAGCTTAGCAGCTGGGGGACTGAGCACAGATACGCAGTATTTT
CASSLAAGGLSTDTQYF
>TRBV29-1|few|TRBJ2-7|-
TGCAGCGTTGAAGTCTTCCTACTTGCCGAGAACTCCTACGAGCAGTACTTC
CSVEVFLLAENSYEQYF
>TRBV6-5|-|TRBJ2-1|TRBD1
TGTGCCAGCAGTTACCAAACCGGGACAGGGTATAATGAGCAGTTCTTC
CASSYQTGTGYNEQFF
>TRBV7-9|few|TRBJ1-2|-
TGTGCCAGCAGCCCCCCGGGGGTAGGAGGCTACACCTTC
CASSPPGVGGYTF
>TRBV5-5|few|TRBJ1-4|-
TGTGCCAGCAGCTTGGGGGGCAGTGCTGTTGAAAAACTGTTTTTT
CASSLGGSAVEKLFF
>TRBV5-6|-|TRBJ2-7|-
TGTGCCAGCAGCCGGGGGGCAGGGGGCTATGAGCAGTACTTC
CASSRGAGGYEQYF
>TRBV28|-|TRBJ1-2|-
TGTGCCAGCAGGCCCGTGGGACAACACTATGGCTACACCTTC
CASRPVGQHYGYTF
>TRBV6-4|few|TRBJ1-2|-
TGTGCCAGCATACTTCAGGGGCCGCCGGGGGGTGGCTACACCTTC
CASILQGPPGGGYTF
>TRBV28|-|TRBJ2-1|-
TGTGCCAGCAATTCCGCGGTTGGCCGCTACAATGAGCAGTTCTTC
CASNSAVGRYNEQFF
>TRBV6-5|few|TRBJ1-5|-
TGTGCCAGCAGTTCCACAACAACGGGACAAAATCAGCCCCAGCATTTT
CASSSTTTGQNQPQHF
>TRBV5-1|-|TRBJ2-3|TRBD1
TGCGCCAGCAGCTCGGGCGGAAGGACAGGTTTTCCAGATACGCAGTATTTT
CASSSGGRTGFPDTQYF
>TRBV5-1|-|TRBJ2-4|TRBD1
TGCGCCAGCAGCTTGGCCCCAGGGGGCGCTGGCATTCAGTACTTC
CASSLAPGGAGIQYF
>TRBV7-3|-|TRBJ2-1|-
TGTGCCAGCAGCCCCAGCTGGCTAGACGGCGGTGAGCAGTTCTTC
CASSPSWLDGGEQFF
>TRBV6-1|-|TRBJ1-3|-
TGTGCCAGCAGTGACAGGGCGGCGGGAAACACCATATATTTT
CASSDRAAGNTIYF
>TRBV25-1|-|TRBJ2-3|TRBD2
TGTGCCAGCAGTTTCACACCGGGACTACAGAGCACAGATACGCAGTATTTT
CASSFTPGLQSTDTQYF
>TRBV15|-|TRBJ1-5|-
TGTGCCACCAGCAGAGATCCCGAGAATCAGCCCCAGCATTTT
CATSRDPENQPQHF
>TRBV25-1|few|TRBJ1-1|-
TGTGCCAGCAGTGAGATACAGGGTTTTGAAGCTTTCTTT
CASSEIQGFEAFF
>TRBV28|-|TRBJ2-5|TRBD1
TGTGCCAGCAGTACCTGGACAGGGCAAGAGACCCAGTACTTC
CASSTWTGQETQYF
>TRBV29-1|-|TRBJ2-7|TRBD1
TGCAGCGTTGTAGGGGGCGTAACATTTTACGAGCAGTACTTC
CSVVGGVTFYEQYF
>TRBV30|few|TRBJ2-7|-
TGTGCCTGGAGTGTGGGGGCGCCAGCGGGACAACAGTACTTC
CAWSVGAPAGQQYF
>TRBV27|-|TRBJ1-2|-
TGTGCCAGCAGCCCGGTTGTCGGGGTGAGAGATGGCTACACCTTC
CASSPVVGVRDGYTF
>TRBV30|few|TRBJ1-1|-
TGTGCCTGGAGTTCGGACAGCCGAGAGAAAGCTTTCTTT
CAWSSDSREKAFF
>TRBV2|-|TRBJ2-1|TRBD1
TGTGCCAGCAGTGAGCAGGGGACAGGGGCCTACAATGAGCAGTTCTTC
CASSEQGTGAYNEQFF
>TRBV11-2|-|TRBJ1-1|-
TGTGCCAGCAGCCGACAAGGGGGAATAAACACTGAAGCTTTCTTT
CASSRQGGINTEAFF
>TRBV30|-|TRBJ2-5|-
TGTGCCTGGAGTGTATCCCAGACAGGATTCCAAGAGACCCAGTACTTC
CAWSVSQTGFQETQYF
>TRBV5-1|-|TRBJ2-1|TRBD2
TGCGCCAGCAGCTCCCGGACTAGCGGGAGGGATGAGCAGTTCTTC
CASSSRTSGRDEQFF
>TRBV9|-|TRBJ1-4|TRBD1
TGTGCCAGCAGCGCCGGGACAGGATCCATCTGGGAAAAACTGTTTTTT
CASSAGTGSIWEKLFF
>TRBV4-1|-|TRBJ2-7|-
TGCGCCAGCAGCCAAGCTCCCAGCGTTAGCTCCTACGAGCAGTACTTC
CASSQAPSVSSYEQYF
>TRBV9|-|TRBJ2-2|-
TGTGCCAGCAGCGTAGGCGGGACAGCCAGAACCGGGGAGCTGTTTTTT
CASSVGGTARTGELFF
>TRBV11-3|-|TRBJ2-7|-
TGTGCCAGCAGCCTACAGGGAATGGGGGAGCAGTACTTC
CASSLQGMGEQYF
>TRBV30|once|TRBJ2-7|TRBD2
TGTGCCTGGAGAGCTACCGGGACTACATACGAGCAGTACTTC
CAWRATGTTYEQYF
>TRBV5-1|-|TRBJ1-2|-
TGCGCCAGCAGCTTGTGGGCGACCACGTGGGGCTACACCTTC
CASSLWATTWGYTF
>TRBV19|-|TRBJ2-7|-
TGTGCCAGTAGTACTACCTCAGGCACCTACGAGCAGTACTTC
CASSTTSGTYEQYF
>TRBV6-5|-|TRBJ2-3|-
TGTGCCAGCACCAACAGCCGCGATACGCAGTATTTT
CASTNSRDTQYF
>TRBV9|-|TRBJ2-5|TRBD2
TGTGCCAGCAGCCCCCGACTAGCGGGAGTAGAGACCCAGTACTTC
CASSPRLAGVETQYF
>TRBV5-6|-|TRBJ2-1|TRBD2
TGTGCCAGCAGCTTTCCGGGACTAGCGGGACACAATGAGCAGTTCTTC
CASSFPGLAGHNEQFF
>TRBV5-1|few|TRBJ2-5|-
TGCGCCAGCAGCTCGACAGGCCCGATCCAAGAGACCCAGTACTTC
CASSSTGPIQETQYF
>TRBV5-4|-|TRBJ2-1|-
TGTGCCAGCAGCTCGCCTATTGGCCCCCGGGGTAATGAGCAGTTCTTC
CASSSPIGPRGNEQFF
>TRBV28|few|TRBJ2-7|TRBD1
TGTGCCAGCAGTTGGACAGGGCCACCCTACGAGCAGTACTTC
CASSWTGPPYEQYF
>TRBV28|few|TRBJ2-2|-
TGTGCCAGCACACAGATGAACACCGGGGAGCTGTTTTTT
CASTQMNTGELFF
>TRBV4-1|-|TRBJ2-7|-
TGCGCCAGCAGCCAAGATCCGAGCTCCTACGAGCAGTACTTC
CASSQDPSSYEQYF
>TRBV27|-|TRBJ1-1|-
TGTGCCAGCAGTTCGGACAGAATGAACACTGAAGCTTTCTTT
CASSSDRMNTEAFF
>TRBV15|-|TRBJ2-1|-
TGTGCCACCAGCAAAGTGCCGCAACCTACCTCCTACAATGAGCAGTTCTTC
CATSKVPQPTSYNEQFF
>TRBV29-1|-|TRBJ1-6|-
TGCAGCGTTGTGGACAGTTATAATTCACCCCTCCACTTT
CSVVDSYNSPLHF
>TRBV6-5|-|TRBJ1-1|-
TGTGCCAGCAGTGAGTATGCTGGCACTGAAGCTTTCTTT
CASSEYAGTEAFF
>TRBV9|-|TRBJ2-1|TRBD2
TGTGCCAGCAGCGTAGACCCATTAGGCGCGGGAGAACTCGTTGAGCAGTTCTTC
CASSVDPLGAGELVEQFF
>TRBV27|few|TRBJ2-7|-
TGTGCCAGCAGTTTATCGGGGCACGAGCAGTACTTC
CASSLSGHEQYF
>TRBV30|-|TRBJ1-4|-
TGTGCCTGGAGTGTCCCGGAGGGTGAAAAACTGTTTTTT
CAWSVPEGEKLFF
>TRBV6-5|-|TRBJ2-5|-
TGTGCCAGCAGTTACTATATATCGGAGACCCAGTACTTC
CASSYYISETQYF
>TRBV5-1|-|TRBJ1-1|TRBD1
TGCGCCAGCAGCCCCCGACCCCCGGACAGGGGAACCGAAGCTTTCTTT
CASSPRPPDRGTEAFF
>TRBV4-2|-|TRBJ1-4|-
TGTGCCAGCAGCCAAGAACTCCCCCGACAGCCAACTAATGAAAAACTGTTTTTT
CASSQELPRQPTNEKLFF
>TRBV11-2|few|TRBJ1-1|TRBD1
TGTGCCAGCAGCCTTCCCCAGGGTAGACCCAAGGGGGCCGAAGCTTTCTTT
CASSLPQGRPKGAEAFF
>TRBV30|-|TRBJ2-7|-
TGTGCCTGGACAGGATCCTACGAGCAGTACTTC
CAWTGSYEQYF